This paragraph covers one T cell receptor (beta chain) sequence. Its antigen is still unknown. Per-base qualities were not stored, and no clone one base away is much larger. TCRbeta CDR3 regions were amplified from genomic DNA using the immunoSEQ Assay, a bias-controlled multiplex PCR. The authors' analysis ran thus. The number of nucleated cells in each sample was estimated by amplification of reference gene primers within the assay. Sequence reads were collapsed and filtered to measure the absolute abundance of every unique TCRbeta CDR3 rearrangement. For each sample, productive Simpson clonality was calculated as the square root of Simpson's diversity index over productive rearrangements. TCRdb's version of the immuneACCESS table is confined to in-frame rearrangements and falls short of the full clone set. An unresolved V gene accounts for under half of the shortfall where checked; the remainder is of unknown origin. D and trimming were read from the DNA, whereas the V and J calls and clone size are those reported in that table. This sample has about 520,000 clones in its table, and 70% to 90% of those were observed once. Roughly 3.1% of the sample is in the top ten clones.

The data originate from a study of blood T cell repertoires in COVID-19 (TCRdb year 2020). General notes on the study: The collaborator samples originated in the United States, Italy and Spain and spanned the acute and convalescent phases of COVID-19. The repertoires were made available in a free public database intended to serve as a resource for research on the immune response to SARS-CoV-2. The material from the prospective study consisted of cDNA or gDNA derived from T cells, B-cell-depleted T cells, or PBMCs. Deeply sampled blood TCRbeta repertoires from subjects exposed to, actively infected with, or recovered from COVID-19 were included in the dataset. Where HLA class I and class II types were available, the types were taken from metadata supplied by the sample provider, not from assay-based typing. The samples were drawn from the first 160 participants of the ongoing ImmuneRACE study and from 950 to 1,500 subjects provided by 6 global collaborators. Sample metadata almost always included a de-identified subject ID, COVID-19 status, age in years and sex.

The study at large found these results: The quantity of clinical and demographic metadata differed by source and by participant and was supplied without curation.

From the germline V gene, CDR1 is MNHNS and CDR2 is SASEGT. V lost 2 bases and J lost 3 bases; the stretch between them is 16 bases long. Reading from cysteine to phenylalanine, the CDR3 counts 16 amino acids. Here the CDR3 DNA is all that survives: 48 bases in frame from base 1. Collaborating institutions collected whole blood in K2EDTA tubes following their own protocols. For TCRbeta analysis, collaborator samples were shipped as frozen whole blood, as isolated PBMCs, or as DNA extracted from either sample type. The receptor comes from a human donor in a cohort sampled during active COVID-19. The chain is made from TRBV6-1 and TRBJ1-1; TRBD1 is possibly the D segment (5 matching bases). Sequencing was carried out using peripheral blood. The encoded CDR3 is CASSELKKGLDTEAFF. The DNA sequence is as follows: TGTGCCAGCAGTGAATTGAAAAAGGGGCTAGACACTGAAGCTTTCTTT.